These T cell receptor beta chains were read from a single sample in a study of T cells in Graves' hyperthyroidism and ophthalmopathy. Via MiXCR, TCRdb re-called the multiplex PCR reads, giving one row per CDR3 protein. The data show 450,000 to 650,000 distinct CDR3 sequences, 15% to 20% seen once. Material: blood. The receptors here all came from a woman under 30 with Graves' ophthalmopathy. Both conserved end residues are part of each CDR3.

v_gene	len	CDR3aa
TRBV28	14	CASRGTGVTYGYTF
TRBV5-6	15	CASSLPRGPTYGYTF
TRBV27	14	CASRDRENTGELFF
TRBV7-9	15	CASSLVGGASDEAFF
TRBV18	17	CASSPLGPRTGFNEQFF
TRBV27	14	CASRDRGLDYEQYF
TRBV3-1	16	CASRNLLAGDQETQYF
TRBV19	12	CASSGRNTEAFF
TRBV28	14	CASSPTGTEDTQYF
TRBV9	14	CASSSGRGTDTQYF
TRBV20-1	13	CSAFAVSSYEQYF
TRBV3-1	12	CASSQENNEQFF
TRBV6-2/TRBV6-3	14	CASASEGAYNEQFF
TRBV2	15	CASSLQGLGANVLTF
TRBV5-1	15	CASSIQGTPNEKLFF
TRBV11-2	14	CASSPRDSGDEQYF
TRBV20-1	14	CSATRQAGIGEAFF
TRBV7-9	15	CASTDPLGSTDTQYF
TRBV29-1	14	CSAVNPTGVTEAFF
TRBV7-7	18	CASSSKTGDGPSTGELFF
TRBV3-1	14	CASSLAGSTGELFF
TRBV16	12	CASSPANQPQHF
TRBV12-3/TRBV12-4	13	CASRLQGTGELFF
TRBV20-1	13	CSAREWGGDGYTF
TRBV7-9	17	CASSLGGWTGWLETQYF
TRBV7-2	15	CASSPPPGTSIEQFF
TRBV28	14	CASSGTFLDTEAFF
TRBV2	13	CASSRLAGNEQYF
TRBV6-1	18	CASSESGAHFSFTDTQYF
TRBV24-1	11	CATSDGNEQFF
TRBV6-1	14	CASGGGGWAYEQYF
TRBV28	13	CASTYEGLSGYTF
TRBV12-3/TRBV12-4	13	CASSLVQTYGYTF
TRBV20-1	19	CSARRPPTSGGVRHNEQFF
TRBV29-1	13	CSVVGGGYNEQFF
TRBV28	15	CASSLEVGEGTEAFF
TRBV2	18	CASIFTRQGARSGYGYTF
TRBV27	15	CASSPWTGGASGYTF
TRBV18	17	CASSRRLAGENTGELFF
TRBV19	14	CASKGTSGPGELFF
TRBV2	14	CASSDRGWGETQYF
TRBV12-3/TRBV12-4	15	CASSLRGQHTGELFF
TRBV7-9	15	CASSLALAIPNTIYF
TRBV4-2	12	CASSRTGGAQFF
TRBV30	15	CAWSALNSYNSPLHF
TRBV12-3/TRBV12-4	17	CASSLVVLGGGTDTQYF
TRBV29-1	14	CSVKPGQENTEAFF
TRBV29-1	12	CSVDRTWETQYF
TRBV6-5	15	CASSKTEEGNQPQHF
TRBV3-1	15	CASSHTGPSYNEQFF
TRBV28	14	CASSLGQGFEKLFF
TRBV4-1	16	CASSQGEVVQYYGYTF
TRBV12-3/TRBV12-4	15	CASSRRNTGFYGYTF